A single sample is the source of the 14 T cell receptor beta chains below, sequenced in a study of T-cell memory formation after mild COVID-19. In TCRdb, the 5' RACE reads were re-called with MiXCR into one record per CDR3 protein. The sample contains fewer than 250,000 distinct CDR3 sequences, approximately 10% of which appear only once. The sample taken for sequencing was PBMCs or a T cell subset sorted from them (not recorded which). The receptors here all came from a young man who had mild COVID-19 (a few samples of this study predate the infection). Cell type and time point are not known.

This clonotype showed up just a few times. A much more abundant neighbour one base away suggests this may be a read error. The genes are TRBV28 and TRBJ2-6; D remains unclear. The CDR3 has 13 residues. The V gene's germline CDR1 is MDHEN and CDR2 SYDVKM. V lost 6 bases to trimming and J lost 0 bases, with 3 bases between them. The CDR3 DNA reads as TGTGCCAGCAGGATCTCTGGGGCCAACGTCCTGACTTTC. It is translated as CASRISGANVLTF.

This clonotype was counted at least ten times. The chain links TRBV9 to TRBJ2-3; no clear D gene. The V gene lost 0 bases and the J gene lost 3 bases, with 11 bases spanning the gap. Germline V gene data show CDR1 as SGDLS and CDR2 as YYNGEE. This CDR3 has 15 residues. The CDR3 loop reads CASSVDQVLTDTQYF. As DNA, the CDR3 is TGTGCCAGCAGCGTAGATCAGGTTCTTACAGATACGCAGTATTTT.

This clonotype has only a few counts. This chain connects TRBV27 to TRBJ1-2; D call uncertain. Germline V gene sequence: CDR1 MNHEY, CDR2 SMNVEV (reference sequence). V shed 3 bases and J shed 7 bases, with 12 bases lying between them. The length of the CDR3 is 13 residues. In DNA form, the CDR3 reads TGTGCCAGCAGTTTTTCCGCCACGGGTGGCTACACCTTC. Encoded protein: CASSFSATGGYTF.

V is TRBV10-2 and J is TRBJ2-2; maybe TRBD2 (6 bases). Germline V gene lookup returns CDR1 WSHSY and CDR2 SAAADI. This CDR3 region has 13 residues. The germline V and J ends were trimmed by 8 bases and 3 bases, with 10 bases remaining between them. Here the CDR3 reads CASGRRDTGELFF. The CDR3 nucleotides read TGCGCCAGCGGACGGAGGGACACCGGGGAGCTGTTTTTT.

This clonotype was seen at least ten times. This chain joins TRBV9 and TRBJ2-3; no definite D call. The germline V gene has CDR1 SGDLS and CDR2 YYNGEE. V lost 0 bases and J 10 bases, leaving 12 bases between the germline ends. This CDR3 spans 13 amino acids. CDR3 sequence reads: CASSVGVGFAQYF. The CDR3 coding sequence is TGTGCCAGCAGCGTAGGAGTAGGGTTTGCGCAGTATTTT.

The chain employs TRBV5-1 and TRBJ2-2; D remains unclear. The germline CDR1 and CDR2 sequences are SGHRS and YFSETQ. The V end was cut by 0 bases, the J end by 0 bases, with 3 bases between. The CDR3 consists of 14 residues. CDR3 bases: TGCGCCAGCAGCTTGGAGCCGAACACCGGGGAGCTGTTTTTT. Amino acid sequence: CASSLEPNTGELFF.

This clonotype has more than one count but fewer than ten. This chain connects TRBV5-4 to TRBJ1-4; D gene uncertain. There are 13 residues in the CDR3. Germline loops: CDR1 SGHNT, CDR2 YYREEE (reference sequence). V was pared by 0 bases and J by 12 bases, with 12 bases between. CDR3 loop: CASSLDDREELFF. For the CDR3, the DNA is TGTGCCAGCAGCTTGGATGATCGGGAGGAACTGTTTTTT. The whole variable domain, remainder taken from reference TRBV5-4 and TRBJ1-4, is ETGVTQSPTHLIKTRGQQVTLRCSSQSGHNTVSWYQQALGQGPQFIFQYYREEENGRGNFPPRFSGLQFPNYSSELNVNALELDDSALYLCASSLDDREELFFGSGTQLSVL.

The chain carries TRBV7-2 and TRBJ1-2, with a tentative D call TRBD1 (5 bases). This CDR3 region has 17 residues. The V gene lost 1 base and the J gene lost 4 bases, with 19 bases spanning the gap. The germline V gene encodes CDR1 SGHTA and CDR2 FQGNSA. The CDR3 coding sequence is TGTGCCAGCAGCTTAGTACTCATGAATCCCCAGGGCTATGGCTACACCTTC. It yields the protein CASSLVLMNPQGYGYTF.

Only a few counts were recorded for this clonotype. The chain links TRBV27 to TRBJ2-3, with no clear D. V was clipped by 2 bases and J by 1 base, with 7 bases between them. The CDR3 has 14 amino acids. From germline, CDR1 is MNHEY and CDR2 SMNVEV (reference sequence). In DNA, the CDR3 is TGTGCCAGCAGTTTAATCGTTGGCACAGATACGCAGTATTTT. It yields the protein CASSLIVGTDTQYF.

This clonotype has more than one count but fewer than ten. This chain uses TRBV2 with TRBJ1-5, with 8 positions matching TRBD1. The J segment lost 2 bases and the V segment lost 5 bases, leaving 2 bases of the junction unmatched. Germline V gene data show CDR1 as SNHLY and CDR2 as FYNNEI. CDR3 length: 14 amino acids. CDR3 nucleotide sequence: TGTGCCAGCAGTACAGGGGGACGCAATCAGCCCCAGCATTTT. This sequence encodes CASSTGGRNQPQHF.

There are a few counts of this clonotype. The V gene is TRBV6-6, the J gene TRBJ1-5; 8 nucleotides line up with TRBD1. The CDR3 is 16 amino acids. Germline CDR1 and CDR2: MNHNY and SVGAGI (reference sequence). Trimming at V came to 3 bases and at J to 7 bases, leaving 11 bases not matched to a gene. CDR3 nucleotide sequence: TGTGCCAGCAGTTATCGGGACAGGCGGGTTGGACAGCCCCAGCATTTT. Protein sequence: CASSYRDRRVGQPQHF.

This clonotype has a handful of counts. V is TRBV5-1 and J is TRBJ2-5, with a tentative D call TRBD2 (6 bases). V lost 2 bases and J lost 2, with 10 bases in between. The CDR3 is made up of 14 amino acids. The germline CDR1 and CDR2 sequences are SGHRS and YFSETQ. The CDR3, as DNA: TGCGCCAGCAGCTTAATTAGCGGACAAGAGACCCAGTACTTC. This translates into CASSLISGQETQYF.

This clonotype showed up many times. The rearrangement joins TRBV20-1 to TRBJ2-6, with D unclear. This CDR3 contains 14 residues. Germline-derived CDR1 and CDR2 are DFQATT and SNEGSKA (reference sequence). V gave up 6 bases and J gave up 0 bases, with 9 bases separating them. The DNA for the CDR3 is TGCAGTGCCCCAGAGACCTCTGGGGCCAACGTCCTGACTTTC. Encoded protein: CSAPETSGANVLTF.

The J gene is TRBJ2-5, the V gene TRBV20-1; TRBD2 matches 8 bases. CDR3 length equals 13 residues. J was trimmed by 5 bases and V by 4 bases; bases with no gene match: 6. Germline CDR1 is DFQATT and CDR2 is SNEGSKA (reference sequence). The CDR3 DNA reads TGCAGTGCTATCAAGACTAGCGCGGAGACCCAGTACTTC. This translates into CSAIKTSAETQYF.